These T cell receptor beta chains were read from a single sample in a study of T cell responses to AZD1222 COVID-19 vaccine. Profiled with immunoSEQ multiplex PCR; TCRdb holds only in-frame clones, not every one. The table lists just under 85,000 clones, about nine tenths of them singletons. Source: peripheral blood, taken on day 0 of AZD1222 vaccination. These TCRs come from an adult in good health. The conserved cysteine and the conserved F or W are not part of the CDR3 here. Fields, in order: V gene, J gene, CDR3 protein.

TRBV28	TRBJ1-1	ASSSLETVWWSEAF
TRBV10-3	TRBJ2-5	AISEFSDYAETQY
TRBV3-1/TRBV3-2	TRBJ2-4	ASSQDKRIAKNIQY
TRBV11-3	TRBJ2-3	ASSRGGRNTDTQY
TRBV13	TRBJ1-3	ASSHTGWVFGNTIY
TRBV25-1	TRBJ1-4	ASSEFTGGEKLF
TRBV3-1/TRBV3-2	TRBJ1-4	ASSQRSIREGNEKLF
TRBV6-5	TRBJ2-7	ASSYGRGWEQY
TRBV29-1	TRBJ2-7	SVWQGATYEQY
TRBV7-9	TRBJ2-7	ASSPQRSSYEQY
TRBV7-2	TRBJ2-7	ASSGLSTYEQY
TRBV7-8	TRBJ1-1	ASSLRPNTEAF
TRBV18	TRBJ1-2	ASSKDGNNYGYT
TRBV12-3/TRBV12-4	TRBJ2-7	ASSFTGTEQY
TRBV4-2	TRBJ2-7	ASSGTPGEGEQY
TRBV21-1	TRBJ2-1	ASSKHNRAVEQF
TRBV6-5	TRBJ2-7	ASSYSGFEQY
TRBV29-1	TRBJ2-3	SDVIGRGLDTDTQY
TRBV5-6	TRBJ1-5	ASSSSTGGGNQPQH
TRBV7-8	TRBJ1-2	ASSEDRGPGYT
TRBV5-1	TRBJ2-5	ASSLDAVQETQY
TRBV18	TRBJ2-1	ASSPLFGAYNEQF
TRBV4-1	TRBJ2-3	ASSQRGTGPDTQY
TRBV14	TRBJ1-2	ASSQWWQGAPNYGYT
TRBV19	TRBJ2-7	ASSMTGAYEQY
TRBV27	TRBJ1-5	ASSYLGTTNSNQPQH
TRBV10-2	TRBJ1-1	ASSLPQANTEAF
TRBV6-2/TRBV6-3	TRBJ1-2	ASSPDSNYGYT
TRBV2	TRBJ2-3	ASSAGTSGGTDTQY
TRBV28	TRBJ2-7	ASNSFGQGLDEQY
TRBV7-9	TRBJ1-4	ASSPRAGVLF
TRBV7-3	TRBJ1-2	ASSPEQGRINYGYT
TRBV6-5	TRBJ2-7	ASRAGTLSSYEQY
TRBV9	TRBJ2-7	APKGDPYEQY
TRBV6-5	TRBJ2-3	ASTPGVEATDTQY
TRBV20-1	TRBJ2-1	SANEKSPNEQF
TRBV11-2	TRBJ1-5	ASSLVAGVGNQPQH
TRBV6-5	TRBJ1-1	ASSQTGTNTEAF
TRBV28	TRBJ1-5	ASTWTDQPQH
TRBV28	TRBJ2-3	ASSYPRKGSQTDTQY
TRBV24-1	TRBJ1-1	ATADGRGQNTEAF
TRBV18	TRBJ2-2	ASSPGLNTGELF
TRBV19	TRBJ1-5	ASRETDYSNQPQH
TRBV5-1	TRBJ2-7	ASSTGHNSYEQY
TRBV7-2	TRBJ1-5	ASSLGQGSNQPQH
TRBV18	TRBJ1-4	ASSLDRGGKLF
TRBV7-9	TRBJ1-1	ASSRTGSMNTEAF
TRBV24-1	TRBJ2-3	ATSDPTGRSRDTQY
TRBV7-9	TRBJ2-5	ASSLQQETQY
TRBV3-1/TRBV3-2	TRBJ2-7	ASSHPEEQY
TRBV7-9	TRBJ1-5	ASSPGGTSSNQPQH
TRBV9	TRBJ2-5	ASSVGPHVETQY